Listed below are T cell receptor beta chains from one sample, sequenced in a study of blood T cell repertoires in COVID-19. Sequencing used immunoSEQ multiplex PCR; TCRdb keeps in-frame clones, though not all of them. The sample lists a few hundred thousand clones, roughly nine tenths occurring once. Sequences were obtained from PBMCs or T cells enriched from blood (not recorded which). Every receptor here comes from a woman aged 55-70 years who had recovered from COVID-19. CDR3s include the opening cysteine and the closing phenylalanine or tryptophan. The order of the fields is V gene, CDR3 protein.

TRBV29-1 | CSVRLAGIANTGELFF
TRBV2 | CASSDPRGNEKLFF
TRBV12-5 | CASGLWTGGVNQPQHF
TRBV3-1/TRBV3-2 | CASSQVSYEQYF
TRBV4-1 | CASSWGFEKLFF
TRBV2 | CASSELERGNNEQFF
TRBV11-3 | CASSLGQGATSYEQYF
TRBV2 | CASSGQGLREQYF
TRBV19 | CASSFPGQNYGYTF
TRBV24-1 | CATSESGGRGSYYGYTF
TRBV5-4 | CASSLPGYNEKLFF
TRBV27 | CASIPRTGFGTEAFF
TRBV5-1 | CASSLDVRDTGELFF
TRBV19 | CASSTRTGGYGYTF
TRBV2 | CASSERGGPPGWEFF
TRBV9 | CASNLGTSGGETQYF
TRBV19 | CASSIRGTGNTIYF
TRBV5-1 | CASSLYRGGQPQHF
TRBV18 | CASSPGTGFNQPQHF
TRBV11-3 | CASSLGLGGYTF
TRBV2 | CASSSQGANTGELFF
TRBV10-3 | CAIQDRMNQPQHF
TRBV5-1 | CASSQGGHGELFF
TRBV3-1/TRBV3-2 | CASSQDSGTNTGELFF
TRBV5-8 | CASSLRRANTGELFF
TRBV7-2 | CASSLRRGVNYGYTF